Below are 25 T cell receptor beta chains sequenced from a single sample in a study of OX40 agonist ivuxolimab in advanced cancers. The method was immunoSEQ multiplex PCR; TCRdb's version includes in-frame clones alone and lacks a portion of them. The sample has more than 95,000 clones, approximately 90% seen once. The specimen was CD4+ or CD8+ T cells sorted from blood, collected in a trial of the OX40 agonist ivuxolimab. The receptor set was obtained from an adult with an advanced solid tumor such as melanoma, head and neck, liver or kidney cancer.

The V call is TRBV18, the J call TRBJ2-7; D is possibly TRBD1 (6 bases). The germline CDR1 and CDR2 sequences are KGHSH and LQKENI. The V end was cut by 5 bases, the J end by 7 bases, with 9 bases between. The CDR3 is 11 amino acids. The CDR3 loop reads CASSSRGEQYF. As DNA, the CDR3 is TGTGCCAGCTCATCGAGGGGGGAGCAGTACTTC.

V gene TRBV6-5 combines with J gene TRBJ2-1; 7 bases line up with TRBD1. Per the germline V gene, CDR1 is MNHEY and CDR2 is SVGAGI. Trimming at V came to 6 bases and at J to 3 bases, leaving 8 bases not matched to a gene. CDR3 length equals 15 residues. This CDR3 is CASRRQGLGYNEQFF. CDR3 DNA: TGTGCCAGCAGACGACAGGGCCTCGGCTACAATGAGCAGTTCTTC.

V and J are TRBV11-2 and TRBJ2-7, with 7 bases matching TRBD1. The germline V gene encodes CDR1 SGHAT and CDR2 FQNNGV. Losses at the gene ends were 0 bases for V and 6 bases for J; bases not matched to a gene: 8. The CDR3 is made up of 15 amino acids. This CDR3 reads CASSLEGQYPAEQYF. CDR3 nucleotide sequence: TGTGCCAGCAGCTTAGAGGGACAGTATCCCGCCGAGCAGTACTTC.

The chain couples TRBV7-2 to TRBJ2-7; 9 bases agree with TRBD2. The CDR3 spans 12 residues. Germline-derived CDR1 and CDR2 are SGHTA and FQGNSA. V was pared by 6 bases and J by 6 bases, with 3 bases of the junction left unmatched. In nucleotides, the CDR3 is TGTGCCAGCAGTGGGACTAGCCTCGAGCAGTACTTC. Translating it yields CASSGTSLEQYF. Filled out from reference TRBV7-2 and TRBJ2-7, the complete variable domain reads GAGVSQSPSNKVTEKGKDVELRCDPISGHTALYWYRQSLGQGLEFLIYFQGNSAPDKSGLPSDRFSAERTGGSVSTLTIQRTQQEDSAVYLCASSGTSLEQYFGPGTRLTVT.

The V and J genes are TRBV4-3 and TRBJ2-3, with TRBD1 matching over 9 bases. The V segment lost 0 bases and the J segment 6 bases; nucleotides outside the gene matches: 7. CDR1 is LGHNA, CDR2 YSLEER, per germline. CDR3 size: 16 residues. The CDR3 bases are TGCGCCAGCAGCCAAGAGGGGACAGGGAACGGTGATACGCAGTATTTT. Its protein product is CASSQEGTGNGDTQYF.

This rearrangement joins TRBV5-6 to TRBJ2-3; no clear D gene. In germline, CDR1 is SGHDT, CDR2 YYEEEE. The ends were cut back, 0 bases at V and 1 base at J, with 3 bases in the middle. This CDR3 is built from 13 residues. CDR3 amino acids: CASSLGGTDTQYF. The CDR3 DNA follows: TGTGCCAGCAGCTTGGGAGGCACAGATACGCAGTATTTT.

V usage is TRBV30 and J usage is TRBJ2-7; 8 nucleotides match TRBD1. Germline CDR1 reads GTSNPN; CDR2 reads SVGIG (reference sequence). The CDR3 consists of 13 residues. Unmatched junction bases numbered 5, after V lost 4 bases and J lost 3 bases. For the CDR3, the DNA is TGTGCCTGGACTCGACAGGGGATCTACGAGCAGTACTTC. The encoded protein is CAWTRQGIYEQYF.

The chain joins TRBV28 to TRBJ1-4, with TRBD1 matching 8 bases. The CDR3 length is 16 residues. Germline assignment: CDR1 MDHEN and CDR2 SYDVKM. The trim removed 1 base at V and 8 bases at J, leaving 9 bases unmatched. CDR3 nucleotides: TGTGCCAGCAGTTTATTCAAGACAGGGGTAGGCGAAAAACTGTTTTTT. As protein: CASSLFKTGVGEKLFF.

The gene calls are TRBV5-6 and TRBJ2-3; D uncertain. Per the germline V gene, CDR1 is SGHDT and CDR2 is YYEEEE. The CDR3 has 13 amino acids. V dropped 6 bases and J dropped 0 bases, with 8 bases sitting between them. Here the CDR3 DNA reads TGTGCCAGCAAGGCGGATAGCACAGATACGCAGTATTTT. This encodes CASKADSTDTQYF.

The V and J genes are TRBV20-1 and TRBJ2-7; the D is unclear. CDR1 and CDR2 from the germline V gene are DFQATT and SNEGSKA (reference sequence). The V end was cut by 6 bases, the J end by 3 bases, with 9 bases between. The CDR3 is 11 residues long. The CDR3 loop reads CSALLDYEQYF. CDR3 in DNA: TGCAGTGCCCTCCTAGACTACGAGCAGTACTTC.

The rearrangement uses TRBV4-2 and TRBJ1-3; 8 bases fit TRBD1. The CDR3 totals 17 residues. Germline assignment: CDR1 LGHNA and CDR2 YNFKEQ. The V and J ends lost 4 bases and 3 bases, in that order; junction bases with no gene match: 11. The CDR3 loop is CASSLQNQGASGNTIYF. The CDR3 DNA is TGTGCCAGCAGCCTGCAAAACCAGGGGGCCAGTGGAAACACCATATATTTT.

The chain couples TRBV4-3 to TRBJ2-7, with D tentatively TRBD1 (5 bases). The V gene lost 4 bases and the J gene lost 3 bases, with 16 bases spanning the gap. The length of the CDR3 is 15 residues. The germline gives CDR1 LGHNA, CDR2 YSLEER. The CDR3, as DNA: TGCGCCAGCAGCCCGAGCCCGACAGCTCGCTACGAGCAGTACTTC. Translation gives CASSPSPTARYEQYF.

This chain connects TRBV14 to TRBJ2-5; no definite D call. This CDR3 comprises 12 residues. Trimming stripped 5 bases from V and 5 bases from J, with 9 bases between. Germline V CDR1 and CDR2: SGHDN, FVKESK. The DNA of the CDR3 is TGTGCCAGCAGCACCCGCCCCGAGACCCAGTACTTC. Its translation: CASSTRPETQYF.

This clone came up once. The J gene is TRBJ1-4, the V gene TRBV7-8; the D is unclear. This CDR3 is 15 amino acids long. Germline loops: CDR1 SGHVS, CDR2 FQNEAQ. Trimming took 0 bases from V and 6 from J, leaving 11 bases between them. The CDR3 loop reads CASSLARRTDEKLFF. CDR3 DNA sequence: TGTGCCAGCAGCTTAGCCCGAAGGACGGATGAAAAACTGTTTTTT.

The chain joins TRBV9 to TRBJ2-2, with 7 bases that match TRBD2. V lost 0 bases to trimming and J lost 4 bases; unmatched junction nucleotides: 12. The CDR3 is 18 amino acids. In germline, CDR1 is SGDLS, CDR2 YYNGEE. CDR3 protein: CASSVGLQAGSGTGELFF. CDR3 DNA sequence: TGTGCCAGCAGCGTAGGTCTCCAAGCGGGGTCGGGCACCGGGGAGCTGTTTTTT.

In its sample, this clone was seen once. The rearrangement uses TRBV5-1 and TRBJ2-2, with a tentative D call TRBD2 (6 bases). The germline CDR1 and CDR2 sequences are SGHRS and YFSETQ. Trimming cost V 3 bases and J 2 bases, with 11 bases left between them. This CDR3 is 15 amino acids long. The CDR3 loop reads CASSSGTLNTGELFF. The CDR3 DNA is TGCGCCAGCAGCTCCGGGACTCTTAACACCGGGGAGCTGTTTTTT.

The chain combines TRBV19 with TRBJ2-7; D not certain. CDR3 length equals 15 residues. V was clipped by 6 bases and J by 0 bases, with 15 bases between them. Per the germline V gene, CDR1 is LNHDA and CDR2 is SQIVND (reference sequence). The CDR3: CASSPPDSHSYEQYF. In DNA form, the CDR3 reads TGTGCCAGTAGCCCACCCGACTCCCACTCCTACGAGCAGTACTTC.

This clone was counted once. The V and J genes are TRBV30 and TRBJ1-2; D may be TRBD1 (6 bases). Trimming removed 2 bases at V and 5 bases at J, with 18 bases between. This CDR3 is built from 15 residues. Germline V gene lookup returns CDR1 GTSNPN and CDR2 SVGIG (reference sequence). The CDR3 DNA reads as TGTGCCTGGAGTCCCAGAGGGGGGGGATTTTATGGCTACACCTTC. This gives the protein CAWSPRGGGFYGYTF.

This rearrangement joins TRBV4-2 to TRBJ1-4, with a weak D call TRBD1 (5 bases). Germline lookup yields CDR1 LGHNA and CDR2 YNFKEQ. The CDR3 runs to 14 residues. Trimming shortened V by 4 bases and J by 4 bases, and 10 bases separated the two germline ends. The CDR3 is CASSRDLLNEKLFF. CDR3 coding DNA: TGTGCCAGCAGCCGGGACCTTCTTAATGAAAAACTGTTTTTT.

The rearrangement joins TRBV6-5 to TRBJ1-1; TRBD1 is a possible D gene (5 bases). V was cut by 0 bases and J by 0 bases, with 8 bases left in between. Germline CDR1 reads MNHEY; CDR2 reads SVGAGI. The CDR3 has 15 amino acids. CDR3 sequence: CASSYSGGMNTEAFF. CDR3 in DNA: TGTGCCAGCAGTTACTCTGGGGGTATGAACACTGAAGCTTTCTTT.

The CDR3 here is CASRATGTGGNYGYTF. In nucleotides, the CDR3 is TGTGCCAGCAGGGCTACCGGGACAGGGGGAAACTATGGCTACACCTTC. J is TRBJ1-2 and V is TRBV5-4, with TRBD1 matching over 11 bases. CDR3 length equals 16 residues. From germline, CDR1 is SGHNT and CDR2 YYREEE (reference sequence). Trimming took 5 bases from V and 2 from J; bases not matched to a gene: 8.

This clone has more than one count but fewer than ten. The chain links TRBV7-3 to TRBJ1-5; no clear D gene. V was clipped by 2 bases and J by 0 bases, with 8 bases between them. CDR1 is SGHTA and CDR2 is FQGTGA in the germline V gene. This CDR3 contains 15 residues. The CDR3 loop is CASSLARDSNQPQHF. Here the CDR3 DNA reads TGTGCCAGCAGCTTAGCAAGGGATAGCAATCAGCCCCAGCATTTT.

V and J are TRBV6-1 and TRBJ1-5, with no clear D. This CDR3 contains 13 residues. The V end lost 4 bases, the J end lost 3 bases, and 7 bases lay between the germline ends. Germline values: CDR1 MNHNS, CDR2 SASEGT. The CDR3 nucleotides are TGTGCCAGCAGTGTACGGCCCAATCAGCCCCAGCATTTT. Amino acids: CASSVRPNQPQHF.

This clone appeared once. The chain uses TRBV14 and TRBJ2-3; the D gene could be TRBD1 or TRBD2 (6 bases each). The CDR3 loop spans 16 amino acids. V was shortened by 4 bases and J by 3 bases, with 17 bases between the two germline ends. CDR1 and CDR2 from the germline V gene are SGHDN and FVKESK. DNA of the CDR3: TGTGCCAGCAGCCTCCACCCGGGGGCCGGGACAGATACGCAGTATTTT. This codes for CASSLHPGAGTDTQYF.

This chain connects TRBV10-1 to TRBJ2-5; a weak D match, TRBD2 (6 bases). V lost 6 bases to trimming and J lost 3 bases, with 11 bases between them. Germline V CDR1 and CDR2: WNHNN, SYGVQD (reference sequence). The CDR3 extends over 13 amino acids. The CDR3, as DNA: TGCGCCAGCAGCGGGGGAGAGAAAGAGACCCAGTACTTC. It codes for CASSGGEKETQYF.